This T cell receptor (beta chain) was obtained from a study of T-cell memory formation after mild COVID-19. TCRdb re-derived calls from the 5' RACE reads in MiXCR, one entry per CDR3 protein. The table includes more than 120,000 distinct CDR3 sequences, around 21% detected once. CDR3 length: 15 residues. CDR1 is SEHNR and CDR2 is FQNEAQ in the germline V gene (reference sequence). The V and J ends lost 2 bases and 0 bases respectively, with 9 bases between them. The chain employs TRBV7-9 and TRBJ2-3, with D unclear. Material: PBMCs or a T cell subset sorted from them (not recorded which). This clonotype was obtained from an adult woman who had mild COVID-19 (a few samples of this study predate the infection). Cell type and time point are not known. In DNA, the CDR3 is TGTGCCAGCAGCTTATCGTCGTGGAGCACAGATACGCAGTATTTT. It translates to CASSLSSWSTDTQYF.